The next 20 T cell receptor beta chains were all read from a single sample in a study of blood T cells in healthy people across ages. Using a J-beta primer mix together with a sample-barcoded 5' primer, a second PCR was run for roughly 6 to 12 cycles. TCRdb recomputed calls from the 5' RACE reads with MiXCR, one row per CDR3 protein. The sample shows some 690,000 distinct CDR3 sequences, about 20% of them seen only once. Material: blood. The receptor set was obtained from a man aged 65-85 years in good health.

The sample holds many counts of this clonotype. CDR3 region: CASSLALLPSTDTQYF. The CDR3 DNA sequence: TGCGCCAGCAGCTTGGCTTTACTCCCCTCCACAGATACGCAGTATTTT. V usage is TRBV5-1 and J usage is TRBJ2-3; D is unresolved. Germline V gives CDR1 SGHRS, CDR2 YFSETQ. V was shortened by 0 bases and J by 2 bases, with 13 bases between the two germline ends. The CDR3 loop spans 16 amino acids.

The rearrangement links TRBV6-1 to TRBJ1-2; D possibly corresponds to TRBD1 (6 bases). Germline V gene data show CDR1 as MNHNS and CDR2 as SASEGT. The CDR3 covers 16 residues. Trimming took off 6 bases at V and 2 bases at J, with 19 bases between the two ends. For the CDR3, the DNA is TGTGCCAGCAGGTCCCAGAGACAGGTTCGGAACTATGGCTACACCTTC. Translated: CASRSQRQVRNYGYTF.

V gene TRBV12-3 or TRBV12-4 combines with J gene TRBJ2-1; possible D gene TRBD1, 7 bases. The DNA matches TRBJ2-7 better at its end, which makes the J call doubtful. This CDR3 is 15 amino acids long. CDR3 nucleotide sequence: TGTGCCAGCAGGGCCACAGGGGCGGGATCCTACGAGCAGTACTTC. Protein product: CASRATGAGSYEQYF.

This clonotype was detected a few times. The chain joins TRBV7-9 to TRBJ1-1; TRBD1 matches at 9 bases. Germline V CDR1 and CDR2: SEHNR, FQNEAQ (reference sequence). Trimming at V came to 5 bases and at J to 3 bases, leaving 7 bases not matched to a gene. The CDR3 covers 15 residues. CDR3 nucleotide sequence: TGTGCCAGCAGCCCCCTACAGGGGGCTGACACTGAAGCTTTCTTT. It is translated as CASSPLQGADTEAFF.

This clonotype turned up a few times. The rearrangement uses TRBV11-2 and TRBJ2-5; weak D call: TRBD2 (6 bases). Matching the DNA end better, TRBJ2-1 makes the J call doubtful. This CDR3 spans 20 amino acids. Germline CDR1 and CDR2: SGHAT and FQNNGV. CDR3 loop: CASSFGGSFMAGPPHNEQFF. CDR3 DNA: TGTGCCAGCAGCTTCGGAGGATCTTTTATGGCGGGACCCCCCCACAATGAGCAGTTCTTC.

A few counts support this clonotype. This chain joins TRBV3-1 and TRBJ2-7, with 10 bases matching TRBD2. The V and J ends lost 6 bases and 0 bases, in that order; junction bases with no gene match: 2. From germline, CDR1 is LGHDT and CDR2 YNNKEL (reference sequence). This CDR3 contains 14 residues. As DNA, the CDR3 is TGTGCCAGCAGATTAGCGGGGGGCTCCTACGAGCAGTACTTC. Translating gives CASRLAGGSYEQYF.

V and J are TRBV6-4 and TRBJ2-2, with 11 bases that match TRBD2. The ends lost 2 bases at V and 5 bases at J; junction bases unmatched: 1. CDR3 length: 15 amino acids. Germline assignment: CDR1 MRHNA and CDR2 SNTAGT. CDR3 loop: CASSDASGGTGELFF. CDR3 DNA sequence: TGTGCCAGCAGTGACGCTAGCGGGGGGACCGGGGAGCTGTTTTTT.

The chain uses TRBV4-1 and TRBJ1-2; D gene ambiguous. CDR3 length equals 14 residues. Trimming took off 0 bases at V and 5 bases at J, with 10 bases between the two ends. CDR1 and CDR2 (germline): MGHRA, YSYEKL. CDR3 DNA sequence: TGCGCCAGCAGCCAAGATCAGTGGGCATATGGCTACACCTTC. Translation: CASSQDQWAYGYTF.

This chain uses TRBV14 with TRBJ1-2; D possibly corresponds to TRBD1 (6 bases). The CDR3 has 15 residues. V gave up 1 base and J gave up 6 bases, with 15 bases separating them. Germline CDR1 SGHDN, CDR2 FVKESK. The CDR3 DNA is TGTGCCAGCAGCCAAGCCCCGTTAGGGGGGGATGGCTACACCTTC. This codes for CASSQAPLGGDGYTF. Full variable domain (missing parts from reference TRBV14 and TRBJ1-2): EAGVTQFPSHSVIEKGQTVTLRCDPISGHDNLYWYRRVMGKEIKFLLHFVKESKQDESGMPNNRFLAERTGGTYSTLKVQPAELEDSGVYFCASSQAPLGGDGYTFGSGTRLTVV.

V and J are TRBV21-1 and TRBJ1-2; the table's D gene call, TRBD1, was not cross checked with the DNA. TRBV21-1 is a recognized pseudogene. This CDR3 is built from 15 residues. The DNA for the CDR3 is TGTGCCAGCAACAAAAAGGGTCTGGGCGGCTATGGCTCCACCTTC. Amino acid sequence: CASNKKGLGGYGSTF.

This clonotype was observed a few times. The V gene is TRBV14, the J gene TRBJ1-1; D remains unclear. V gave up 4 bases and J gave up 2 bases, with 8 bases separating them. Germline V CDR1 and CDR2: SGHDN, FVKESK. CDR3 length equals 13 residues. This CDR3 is CASSLWFNTEAFF. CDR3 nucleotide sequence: TGTGCCAGCAGCCTATGGTTTAACACTGAAGCTTTCTTT. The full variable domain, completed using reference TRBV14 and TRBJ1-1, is EAGVTQFPSHSVIEKGQTVTLRCDPISGHDNLYWYRRVMGKEIKFLLHFVKESKQDESGMPNNRFLAERTGGTYSTLKVQPAELEDSGVYFCASSLWFNTEAFFGQGTRLTVV.

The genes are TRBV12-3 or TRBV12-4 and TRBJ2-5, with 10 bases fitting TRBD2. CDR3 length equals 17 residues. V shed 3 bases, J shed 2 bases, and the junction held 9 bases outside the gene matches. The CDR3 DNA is TGTGCCAGCAGTTTGCGGCGGACTAGCGGTCGACAAGAGACCCAGTACTTC. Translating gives CASSLRRTSGRQETQYF.

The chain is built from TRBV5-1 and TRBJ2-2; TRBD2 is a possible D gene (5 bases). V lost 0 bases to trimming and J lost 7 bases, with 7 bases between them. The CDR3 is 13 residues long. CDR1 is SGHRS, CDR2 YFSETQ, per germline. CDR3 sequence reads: CASSLEAVGELFF. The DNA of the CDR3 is TGCGCCAGCAGCTTGGAAGCGGTCGGGGAGCTGTTTTTT. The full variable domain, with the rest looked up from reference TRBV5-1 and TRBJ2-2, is KAGVTQTPRYLIKTRGQQVTLSCSPISGHRSVSWYQQTPGQGLQFLFEYFSETQRNKGNFPGRFSGRQFSNSRSEMNVSTLELGDSALYLCASSLEAVGELFFGEGSRLTVL.

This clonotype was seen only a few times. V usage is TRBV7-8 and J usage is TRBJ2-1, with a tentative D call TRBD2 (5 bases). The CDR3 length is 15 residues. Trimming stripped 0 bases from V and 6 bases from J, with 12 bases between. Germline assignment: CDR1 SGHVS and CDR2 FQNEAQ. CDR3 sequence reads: CASSLAVGRGNEQFF. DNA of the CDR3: TGTGCCAGCAGCTTAGCGGTGGGTCGGGGCAATGAGCAGTTCTTC.

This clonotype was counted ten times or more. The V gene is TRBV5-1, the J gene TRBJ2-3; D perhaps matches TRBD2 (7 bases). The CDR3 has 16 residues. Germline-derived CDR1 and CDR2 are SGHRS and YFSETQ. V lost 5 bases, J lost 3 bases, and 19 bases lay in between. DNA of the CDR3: TGCGCCAGCAGGCGAGGGGGGGGATCGTCGACAGATACGCAGTATTTT. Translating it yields CASRRGGGSSTDTQYF.

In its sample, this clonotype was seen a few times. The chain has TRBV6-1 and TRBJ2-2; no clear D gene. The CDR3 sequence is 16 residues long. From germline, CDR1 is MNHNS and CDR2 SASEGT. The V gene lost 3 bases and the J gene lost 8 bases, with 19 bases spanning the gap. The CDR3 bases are TGTGCCAGCAGTGAGAGCGTGGTGCGGAATGCAGGGGAGCTGTTTTTT. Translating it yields CASSESVVRNAGELFF.

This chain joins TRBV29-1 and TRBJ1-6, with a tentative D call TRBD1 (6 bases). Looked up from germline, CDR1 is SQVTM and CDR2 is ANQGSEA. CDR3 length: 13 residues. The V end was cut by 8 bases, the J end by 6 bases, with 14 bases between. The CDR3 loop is CSILDSFNSPLHF. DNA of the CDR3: TGCAGCATTCTGGACAGCTTTAATTCACCCCTCCACTTT.

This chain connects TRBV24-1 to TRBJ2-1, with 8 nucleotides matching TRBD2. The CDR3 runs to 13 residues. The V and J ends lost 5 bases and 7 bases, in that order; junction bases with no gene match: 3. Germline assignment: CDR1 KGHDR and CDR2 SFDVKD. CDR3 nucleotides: TGTGCCACCAGTGGTAGACTAGCGAATGAGCAGTTCTTC. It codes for CATSGRLANEQFF.

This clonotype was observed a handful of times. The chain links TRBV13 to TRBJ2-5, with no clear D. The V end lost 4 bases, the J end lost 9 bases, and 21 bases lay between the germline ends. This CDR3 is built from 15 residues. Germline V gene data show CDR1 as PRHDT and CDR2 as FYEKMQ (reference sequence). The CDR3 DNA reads TGTGCCAGCAGCTCATCCTCCGGGCCTAATAAGGCCCAGTACTTC. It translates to CASSSSSGPNKAQYF.

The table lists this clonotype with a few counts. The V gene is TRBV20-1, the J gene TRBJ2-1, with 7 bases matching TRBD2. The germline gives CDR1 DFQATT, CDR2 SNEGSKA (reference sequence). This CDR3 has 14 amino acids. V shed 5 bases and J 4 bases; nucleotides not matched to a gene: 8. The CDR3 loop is CSARPSGRYNEQFF. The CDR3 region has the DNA TGCAGTGCTCGACCGTCCGGGAGGTACAATGAGCAGTTCTTC.